This TCR beta chain was recovered during a study of T cells after yellow fever vaccination (dated by TCRdb to 2018 to 2020). At the level of the whole study: The SMART-Seq v4 Ultra Low Input RNA kit was used to prepare libraries from fractions with low cell numbers. To track T-cell clones before and after primary and booster YFV17D yellow fever vaccination, bulk TCR alpha and beta repertoires were sequenced longitudinally. Blood samples were taken at several timepoints before and after primary and secondary immunization, and bulk PBMC replicates and cell subsets were isolated. Two healthy male donors, one aged 18 to 30 and one aged 30 to 40 years, made up the cohort.

The junction shows trimming of 4 bases on V and 5 bases on J, plus 9 bases between the germline ends. Via the germline V gene (reference sequence), CDR1 is LNHDA and CDR2 SQIVND. The CDR3 holds 13 amino acids from the cysteine to the phenylalanine. Solely the CDR3 DNA is kept, with 39 bases framed from the first base. This clonotype was observed a handful of times. This clone's antigen is unknown. No base quality information exists; no much larger clone differs at one position. TCR cDNA was made using 5'RACE template switching, a step that added a universal primer site and unique molecular identifiers. Priming for cDNA synthesis came from both the TCR alpha and TCR beta constant segments. Library amplification involved two PCR steps, and the second step added sample barcodes and sequencing adapters. Sequencing of libraries was done on Illumina HiSeq 2500 (2x100 bp) or NovaSeq (2x150 bp). The authors processed their data as follows. Demultiplexing of reads and collapsing into UMI consensus sequences were performed with MIGEC, and V(D)J alignment was carried out with MiXCR. Clonotypes responding to the vaccine were identified with edgeR on replicate PBMC samples, with the criteria of FDR below 0.01 and a log2 fold change above 5 up to day 15. Each bulk clonotype was labeled CD4 or CD8 based on which sequenced repertoire, CD4 or CD8, contained the clonotype at higher abundance. Using fastp trimming at Q25 and MiXCR clonotype assembly, TCRdb reanalyzed the public sequencing data and kept in-frame beta chains. Rows with one shared CDR3 protein collapse into an entry with the most common genes and DNA. The V and J calls shown here were made by TCRdb, not taken from the authors' results. For this sample the table gives more than 65,000 distinct CDR3 sequences, of which roughly 7% were detected only once. Approximately 30% of the sample is taken by the ten largest.

Beyond this particular receptor, the publication reports: After the booster, most of the clones that had expanded following primary vaccination were detected again (almost 98% of CD4 and more than 85% of CD8), which suggests that memory was broadly maintained. Because only a couple of donors were included in the study, the extent to which the findings can be generalized is limited. Computational filtering was required because FACS-sorted repertoires could contain abundant contaminating clonotypes from the bulk population. A small share of clonotypes occurred in both CD4 and CD8 compartments, likely arising from convergent recombination. Compared with the primary T-cell response, the secondary T-cell response was faster but weaker, reaching its peak on day 5 rather than on day 15.

Explained via the paper, the treatment or condition label denotes: live attenuated yellow fever vaccine strain. PBMCs were isolated from peripheral blood using a standard Ficoll-Paque protocol. Dynabeads CD4 and CD8 positive selection kits were used to isolate the CD4 and CD8 T-cell fractions. TriZol was used to extract RNA from bulk PBMCs, from CD4 and CD8 fractions, and from dextramer-positive and dextramer-negative fractions. The sequence links TRBV19 to TRBJ2-1, with no confidently assigned D gene. The sample here was CD8+ T cells sorted from PBMCs, taken 10 days after the first yellow fever vaccination. The TCR was taken from a man between 18 and 35 years old who received the YFV17D yellow fever vaccine. Read as DNA, the sequence is TGTGCCAGTAGTAGCGCAAATAACAATGAGCAGTTCTTC. Its protein product is CASSSANNNEQFF.